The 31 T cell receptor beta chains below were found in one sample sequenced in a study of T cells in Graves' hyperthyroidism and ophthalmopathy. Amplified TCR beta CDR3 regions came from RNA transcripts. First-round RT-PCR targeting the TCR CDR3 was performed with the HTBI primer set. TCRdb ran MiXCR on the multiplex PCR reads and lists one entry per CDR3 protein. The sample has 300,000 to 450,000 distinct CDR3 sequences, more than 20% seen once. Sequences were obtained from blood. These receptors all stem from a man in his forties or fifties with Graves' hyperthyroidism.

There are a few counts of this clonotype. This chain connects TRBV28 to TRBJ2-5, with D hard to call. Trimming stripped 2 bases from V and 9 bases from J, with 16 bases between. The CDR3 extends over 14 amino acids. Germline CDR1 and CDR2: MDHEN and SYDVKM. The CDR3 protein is CASSLNRLYMSQYF. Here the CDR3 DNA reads TGTGCCAGCAGTTTAAATAGGCTATACATGTCCCAGTACTTC. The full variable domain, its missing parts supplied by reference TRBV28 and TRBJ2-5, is DVKVTQSSRYLVKRTGEKVFLECVQDMDHENMFWYRQDPGLGLRLIYFSYDVKMKEKGDIPEGYSVSREKKERFSLILESASTNQTSMYLCASSLNRLYMSQYFGPGTRLLVL.

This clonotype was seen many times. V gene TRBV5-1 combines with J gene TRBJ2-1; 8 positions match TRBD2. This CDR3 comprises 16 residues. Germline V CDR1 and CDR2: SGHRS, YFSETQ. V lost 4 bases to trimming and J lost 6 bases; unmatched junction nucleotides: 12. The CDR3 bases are TGCGCCAGCAGCCAACCGGGGAACGGGAGGGCCAATGAGCAGTTCTTC. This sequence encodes CASSQPGNGRANEQFF.

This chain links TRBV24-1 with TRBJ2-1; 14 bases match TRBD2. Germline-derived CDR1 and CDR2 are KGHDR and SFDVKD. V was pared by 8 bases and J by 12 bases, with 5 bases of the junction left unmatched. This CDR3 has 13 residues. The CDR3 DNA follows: TGTGCCACCATGGGACTAGCGGGAGAAGCGCAGTTCTTC. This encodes CATMGLAGEAQFF.

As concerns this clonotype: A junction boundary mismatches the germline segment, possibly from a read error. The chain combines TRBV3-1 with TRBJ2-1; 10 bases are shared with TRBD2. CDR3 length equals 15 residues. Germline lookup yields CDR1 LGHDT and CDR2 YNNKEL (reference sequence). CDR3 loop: CASSPTGTSDNELFF. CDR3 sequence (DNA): TGTGCCAGCAGCCCCACCGGGACTAGCGACAATGAGCTGTTCTTC.

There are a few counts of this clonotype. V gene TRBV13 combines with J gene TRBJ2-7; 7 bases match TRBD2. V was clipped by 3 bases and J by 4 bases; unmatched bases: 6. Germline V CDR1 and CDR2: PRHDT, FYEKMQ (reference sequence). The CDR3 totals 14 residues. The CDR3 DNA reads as TGTGCCAGCAGCTTCAGCGGGAAGGTATACGAGCAGTACTTC. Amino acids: CASSFSGKVYEQYF. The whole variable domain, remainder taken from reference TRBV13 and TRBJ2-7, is AAGVIQSPRHLIKEKRETATLKCYPIPRHDTVYWYQQGPGQDPQFLISFYEKMQSDKGSIPDRFSAQQFSDYHSELNMSSLELGDSALYFCASSFSGKVYEQYFGPGTRLTVT.

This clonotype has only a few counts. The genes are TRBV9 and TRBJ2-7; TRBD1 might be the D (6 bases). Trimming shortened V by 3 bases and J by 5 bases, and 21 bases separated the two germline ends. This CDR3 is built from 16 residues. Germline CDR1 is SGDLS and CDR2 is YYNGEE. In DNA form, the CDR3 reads TGTGCCAGCAGCGCCCCCAGGGGAGAGGGGAACCACGAGCAGTACTTC. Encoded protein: CASSAPRGEGNHEQYF.

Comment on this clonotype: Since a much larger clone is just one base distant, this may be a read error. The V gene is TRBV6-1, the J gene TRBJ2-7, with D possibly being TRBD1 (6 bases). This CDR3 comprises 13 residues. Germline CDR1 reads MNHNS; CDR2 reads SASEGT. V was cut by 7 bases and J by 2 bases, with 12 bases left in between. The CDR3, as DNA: TGTGCCAGCACTGGACAGTTACCCTACGAGCAGTACTTC. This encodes CASTGQLPYEQYF.

The chain's CDR3 is CASSDQLAGAPYEQYF. CDR3 DNA: TGTGCCAGCAGCGACCAATTAGCGGGAGCACCTTACGAGCAGTACTTC. This chain links TRBV9 with TRBJ2-7; TRBD2 agrees at 9 bases. The CDR3 extends over 16 amino acids. The J segment lost 4 bases and the V segment lost 3 bases, leaving 11 bases of the junction unmatched. Germline values: CDR1 SGDLS, CDR2 YYNGEE.

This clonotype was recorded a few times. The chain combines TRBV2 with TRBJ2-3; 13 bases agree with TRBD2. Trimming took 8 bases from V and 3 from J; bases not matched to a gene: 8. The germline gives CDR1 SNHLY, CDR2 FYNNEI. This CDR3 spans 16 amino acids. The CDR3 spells CASGRTSGSFTDTQYF. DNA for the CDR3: TGTGCCAGCGGGAGGACTAGCGGGAGTTTTACAGATACGCAGTATTTT.

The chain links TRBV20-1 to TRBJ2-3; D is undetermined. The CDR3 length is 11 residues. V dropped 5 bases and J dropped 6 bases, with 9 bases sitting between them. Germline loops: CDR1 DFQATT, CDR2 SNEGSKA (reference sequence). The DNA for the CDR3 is TGCAGTGCTCCGATCTATGATACGCAGTATTTT. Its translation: CSAPIYDTQYF.

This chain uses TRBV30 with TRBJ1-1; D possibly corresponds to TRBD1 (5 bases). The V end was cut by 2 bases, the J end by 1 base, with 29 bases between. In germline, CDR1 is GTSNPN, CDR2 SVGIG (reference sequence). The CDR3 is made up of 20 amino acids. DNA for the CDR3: TGTGCCTGGAGTCCACCCCAACAAATTCTACAGGCGGGGAAGAACACTGAAGCTTTCTTT. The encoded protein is CAWSPPQQILQAGKNTEAFF.

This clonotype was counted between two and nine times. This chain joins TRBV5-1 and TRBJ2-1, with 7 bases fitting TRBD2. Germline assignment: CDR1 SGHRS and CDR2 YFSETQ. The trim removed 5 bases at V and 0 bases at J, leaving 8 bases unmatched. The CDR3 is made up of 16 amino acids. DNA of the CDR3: TGCGCCAGCAGAGTCGAGCGGGGAAGCTCCTACAATGAGCAGTTCTTC. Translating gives CASRVERGSSYNEQFF. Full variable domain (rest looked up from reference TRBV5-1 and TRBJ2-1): KAGVTQTPRYLIKTRGQQVTLSCSPISGHRSVSWYQQTPGQGLQFLFEYFSETQRNKGNFPGRFSGRQFSNSRSEMNVSTLELGDSALYLCASRVERGSSYNEQFFGPGTRLTVL.

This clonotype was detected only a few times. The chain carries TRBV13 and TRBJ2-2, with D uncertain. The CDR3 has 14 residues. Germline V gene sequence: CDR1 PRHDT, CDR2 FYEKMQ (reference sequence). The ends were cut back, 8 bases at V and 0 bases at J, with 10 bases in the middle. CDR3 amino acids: CASLAPANTGELFF. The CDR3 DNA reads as TGTGCCAGCCTCGCACCTGCGAACACCGGGGAGCTGTTTTTT. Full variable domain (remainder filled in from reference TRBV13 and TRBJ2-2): AAGVIQSPRHLIKEKRETATLKCYPIPRHDTVYWYQQGPGQDPQFLISFYEKMQSDKGSIPDRFSAQQFSDYHSELNMSSLELGDSALYFCASLAPANTGELFFGEGSRLTVL.

CDR3 nucleotides: TGTGCCACCACAACAGGGGGCAACTACAATGAGCAGTTCTTC. Its translation is CATTTGGNYNEQFF. The rearrangement links TRBV15 to TRBJ2-1; the match to TRBD1 covers 9 bases. From germline, CDR1 is LNHNV and CDR2 YYDKDF (reference sequence). There are 14 residues in the CDR3. V was pared by 7 bases and J by 3 bases, with 4 bases of the junction left unmatched.

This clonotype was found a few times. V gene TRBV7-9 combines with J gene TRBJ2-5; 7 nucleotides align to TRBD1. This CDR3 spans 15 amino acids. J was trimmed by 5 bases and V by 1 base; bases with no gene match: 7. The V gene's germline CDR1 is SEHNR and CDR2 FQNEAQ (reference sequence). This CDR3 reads CASSLVTGERETQYF. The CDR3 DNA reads TGTGCCAGCAGCTTAGTTACAGGGGAGAGGGAGACCCAGTACTTC. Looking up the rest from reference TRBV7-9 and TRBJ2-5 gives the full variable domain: DTGVSQNPRHKITKRGQNVTFRCDPISEHNRLYWYRQTLGQGPEFLTYFQNEAQLEKSRLLSDRFSAERPKGSFSTLEIQRTEQGDSAMYLCASSLVTGERETQYFGPGTRLLVL.

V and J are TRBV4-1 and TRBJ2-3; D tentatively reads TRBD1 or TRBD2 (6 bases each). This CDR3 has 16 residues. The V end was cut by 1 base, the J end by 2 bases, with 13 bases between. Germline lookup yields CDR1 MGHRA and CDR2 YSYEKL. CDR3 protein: CASSQVPGAVTDTQYF. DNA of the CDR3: TGCGCCAGCAGCCAAGTCCCGGGGGCGGTCACAGATACGCAGTATTTT.

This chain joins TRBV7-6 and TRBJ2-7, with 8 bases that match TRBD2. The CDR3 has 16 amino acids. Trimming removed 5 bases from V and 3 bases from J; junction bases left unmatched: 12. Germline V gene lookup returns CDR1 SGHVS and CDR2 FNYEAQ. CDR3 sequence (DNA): TGTGCCAGCAGCCCCTCACAAAGCGGGAGATTCTACGAGCAGTACTTC. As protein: CASSPSQSGRFYEQYF.

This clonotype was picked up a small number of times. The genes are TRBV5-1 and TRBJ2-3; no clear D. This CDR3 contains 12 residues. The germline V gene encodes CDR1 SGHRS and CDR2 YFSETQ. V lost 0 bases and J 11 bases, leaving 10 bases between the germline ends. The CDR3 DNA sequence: TGCGCCAGCAGCTTGGACTTTACCGGGCAGTATTTT. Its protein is CASSLDFTGQYF.

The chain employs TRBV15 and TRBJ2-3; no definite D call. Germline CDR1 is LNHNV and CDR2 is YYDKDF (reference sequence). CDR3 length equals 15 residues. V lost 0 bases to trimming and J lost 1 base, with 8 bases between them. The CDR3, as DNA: TGTGCCACCAGCAGAGAGCTGGGCGGCACAGATACGCAGTATTTT. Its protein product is CATSRELGGTDTQYF.

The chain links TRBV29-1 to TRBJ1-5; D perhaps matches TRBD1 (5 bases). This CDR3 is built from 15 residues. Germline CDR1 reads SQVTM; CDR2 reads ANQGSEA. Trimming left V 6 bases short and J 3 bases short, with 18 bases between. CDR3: CSVPALEGVNQPQHF. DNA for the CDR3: TGCAGCGTCCCCGCCCTGGAAGGGGTCAATCAGCCCCAGCATTTT.

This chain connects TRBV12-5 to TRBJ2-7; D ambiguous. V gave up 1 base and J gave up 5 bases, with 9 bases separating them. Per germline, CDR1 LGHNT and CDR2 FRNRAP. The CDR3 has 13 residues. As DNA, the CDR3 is TGTGCTAGTGGTTTGGGGGGATACAACGAGCAGTACTTC. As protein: CASGLGGYNEQYF.

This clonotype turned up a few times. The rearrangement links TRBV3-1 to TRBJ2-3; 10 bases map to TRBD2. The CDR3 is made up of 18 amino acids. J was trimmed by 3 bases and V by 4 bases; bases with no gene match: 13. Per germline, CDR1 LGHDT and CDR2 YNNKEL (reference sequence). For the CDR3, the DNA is TGTGCCAGCAGCCGGGAACCGCTAGCGGGAGTGGGGACAGATACGCAGTATTTT. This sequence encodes CASSREPLAGVGTDTQYF.

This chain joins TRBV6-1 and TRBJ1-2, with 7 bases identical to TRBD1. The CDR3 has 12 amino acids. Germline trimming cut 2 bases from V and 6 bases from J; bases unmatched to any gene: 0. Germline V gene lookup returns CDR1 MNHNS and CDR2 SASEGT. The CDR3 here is CASSERGHGYTF. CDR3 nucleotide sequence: TGTGCCAGCAGTGAAAGGGGGCATGGCTACACCTTC.

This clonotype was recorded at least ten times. In nucleotides, the CDR3 is TGTGCCAGCAGCTTAGTCGCTAGCGGGAGTATTGTATCTGAGACCCAGTACTTC. Protein product: CASSLVASGSIVSETQYF. This chain joins TRBV11-2 and TRBJ2-5; TRBD2 matches 10 bases. This CDR3 has 18 amino acids. Germline loops: CDR1 SGHAT, CDR2 FQNNGV. V lost 1 base to trimming and J lost 5 bases; unmatched junction nucleotides: 13.

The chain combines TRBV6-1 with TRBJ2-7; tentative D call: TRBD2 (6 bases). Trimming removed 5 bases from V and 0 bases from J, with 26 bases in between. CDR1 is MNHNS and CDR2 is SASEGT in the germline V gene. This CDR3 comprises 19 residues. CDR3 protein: CASSPRAGTSGGPSYEQYF. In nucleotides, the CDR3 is TGTGCCAGCAGTCCACGGGCGGGTACCAGCGGAGGGCCCTCCTACGAGCAGTACTTC.

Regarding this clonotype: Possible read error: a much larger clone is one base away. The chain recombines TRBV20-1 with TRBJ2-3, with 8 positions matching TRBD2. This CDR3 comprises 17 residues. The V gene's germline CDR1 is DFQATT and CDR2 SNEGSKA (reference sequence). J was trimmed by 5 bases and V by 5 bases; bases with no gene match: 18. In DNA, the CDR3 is TGCAGTGCTGAGGGGGGTCGGAGCGGGAGATTTGGAGATACGCAGTATTTT. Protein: CSAEGGRSGRFGDTQYF.

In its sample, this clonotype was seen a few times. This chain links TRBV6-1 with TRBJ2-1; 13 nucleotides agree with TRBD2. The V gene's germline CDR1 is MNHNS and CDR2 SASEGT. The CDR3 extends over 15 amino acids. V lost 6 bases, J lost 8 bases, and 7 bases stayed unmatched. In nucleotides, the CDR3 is TGTGCCAGCAGACTAGCGGGAGGGCCGTTGGATGAGCAGTTCTTC. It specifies CASRLAGGPLDEQFF.

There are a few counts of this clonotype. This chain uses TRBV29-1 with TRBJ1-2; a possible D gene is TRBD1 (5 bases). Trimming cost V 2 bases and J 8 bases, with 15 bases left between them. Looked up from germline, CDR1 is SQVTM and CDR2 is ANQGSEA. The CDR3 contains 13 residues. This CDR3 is CSVEQVRQGGYTF. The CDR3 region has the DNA TGCAGCGTTGAACAAGTCAGGCAGGGAGGCTACACCTTC.

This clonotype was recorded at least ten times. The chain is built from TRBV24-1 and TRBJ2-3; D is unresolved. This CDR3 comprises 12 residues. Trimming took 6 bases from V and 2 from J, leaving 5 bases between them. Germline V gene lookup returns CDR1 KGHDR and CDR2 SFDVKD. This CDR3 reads CATSTTTDTQYF. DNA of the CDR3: TGTGCCACCAGTACAACCACAGATACGCAGTATTTT.

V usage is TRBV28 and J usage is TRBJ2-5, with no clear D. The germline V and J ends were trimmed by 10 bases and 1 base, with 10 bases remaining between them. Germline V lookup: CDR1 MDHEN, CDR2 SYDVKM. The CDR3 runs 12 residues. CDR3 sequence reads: CATSLSQETQYF. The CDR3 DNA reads TGTGCCACCTCCTTGAGCCAAGAGACCCAGTACTTC.

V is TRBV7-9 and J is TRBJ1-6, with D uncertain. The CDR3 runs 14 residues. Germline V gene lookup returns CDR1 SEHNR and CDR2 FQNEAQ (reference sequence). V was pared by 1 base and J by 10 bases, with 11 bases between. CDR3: CASSLGGFESPLHF. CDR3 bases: TGTGCCAGCAGCTTAGGGGGTTTCGAGTCACCCCTCCACTTT.